A selection of T cell receptor beta chains follows, all from one sample in a study of T cell changes during pregnancy in multiple sclerosis. The protocol was immunoSEQ multiplex PCR, while the TCRdb copy is restricted to in-frame clones and leaves out a portion. The sample lists 15,000 or so clones, 84% seen once, with around 17% in the top ten. The sequencing used CD8+ T cells from peripheral blood mononuclear cells, collected in the third trimester of pregnancy. Every receptor here comes from a female donor in good health, enrolled as a control in a pregnancy study. CDR3s include the opening cysteine and the closing phenylalanine or tryptophan. A D gene is named only where the DNA matches it firmly. Clone size is shown for a subset of rows, as once, few, many or a class of expanded clone.

v_gene: TRBV7-9; abundance: -; j_gene: TRBJ2-6; d_gene: TRBD1; CDR3nt: TGTGCCAGCAGCCAGGCCGGGACAGGGGCGCGCGGGGCCAACGTCCTGACTTTC; CDR3aa: CASSQAGTGARGANVLTF
v_gene: TRBV9; abundance: -; j_gene: TRBJ2-7; d_gene: TRBD2; CDR3nt: TGTGCCAGCAGCGCGGGACTAGCGGGAGAGGGCGAGCAGTACTTC; CDR3aa: CASSAGLAGEGEQYF
v_gene: TRBV4-2; abundance: -; j_gene: TRBJ2-7; d_gene: TRBD2; CDR3nt: TGTGCCAGCAGCCAAGATGGGAGCGGGACTATCTACGAGCAGTACTTC; CDR3aa: CASSQDGSGTIYEQYF
v_gene: TRBV5-1; abundance: -; j_gene: TRBJ1-2; d_gene: TRBD1; CDR3nt: TGCGCCAGCAATTGGGACAGGGGCGATGGCTACACCTTC; CDR3aa: CASNWDRGDGYTF
v_gene: TRBV6-5; abundance: -; j_gene: TRBJ2-7; d_gene: -; CDR3nt: TGTGCCAGCAGTTACTCGGAGGGGAACGAGCAGTACTTC; CDR3aa: CASSYSEGNEQYF
v_gene: TRBV14; abundance: -; j_gene: TRBJ2-1; d_gene: -; CDR3nt: TGTGCCAGCAGCCAAGACAGGGCTCCCTACAATGAGCAGTTCTTC; CDR3aa: CASSQDRAPYNEQFF
v_gene: TRBV4-1; abundance: -; j_gene: TRBJ1-2; d_gene: -; CDR3nt: TGCGCCAGCAGCCAAGCCGGGAGGTACTTAGATGGCTACACCTTC; CDR3aa: CASSQAGRYLDGYTF
v_gene: TRBV9; abundance: -; j_gene: TRBJ2-1; d_gene: -; CDR3nt: TGTGCCAGCAGCGTTGGGGCGAGGTACGATGAGCAGTTCTTC; CDR3aa: CASSVGARYDEQFF
v_gene: TRBV7-9; abundance: -; j_gene: TRBJ2-7; d_gene: -; CDR3nt: TGTGCCAGCAGCCAAGAGTTTGGGGACTTTTACGAGCAGTACTTC; CDR3aa: CASSQEFGDFYEQYF
v_gene: TRBV6-1; abundance: -; j_gene: TRBJ2-5; d_gene: -; CDR3nt: TGTGCCAGCAGTCGGACAGCTGGTCAAGAGACCCAGTACTTC; CDR3aa: CASSRTAGQETQYF
v_gene: TRBV5-4; abundance: -; j_gene: TRBJ1-2; d_gene: -; CDR3nt: TGTGCCAGCAGCTTTAGGGGTCGAGGTAACTATGGCTACACCTTC; CDR3aa: CASSFRGRGNYGYTF
v_gene: TRBV5-6; abundance: -; j_gene: TRBJ2-7; d_gene: -; CDR3nt: TGTGCCAGCAGCTTGGCCGGGGGTTTTGGAGAGCAGTACTTC; CDR3aa: CASSLAGGFGEQYF
v_gene: TRBV13; abundance: -; j_gene: TRBJ1-1; d_gene: -; CDR3nt: TGCGCCAGCAGCTCATGGACAGAGATGAACACTGAAGCTTTCTTT; CDR3aa: CASSSWTEMNTEAFF
v_gene: TRBV6-5; abundance: -; j_gene: TRBJ1-1; d_gene: -; CDR3nt: TGTGCCAGCAGGGAGGGTTTGAGTACTGAAGCTTTCTTT; CDR3aa: CASREGLSTEAFF
v_gene: TRBV9; abundance: -; j_gene: TRBJ2-5; d_gene: -; CDR3nt: TGTGCCAGCAGCGGTGGCACAGCCGAGACCCAGTACTTC; CDR3aa: CASSGGTAETQYF
v_gene: TRBV13; abundance: -; j_gene: TRBJ2-7; d_gene: -; CDR3nt: TGTGCCAGCAGCTTAAGTACAGGGATCTACGAGCAGTACTTC; CDR3aa: CASSLSTGIYEQYF
v_gene: TRBV6-1; abundance: medium-sized; j_gene: TRBJ2-7; d_gene: TRBD1; CDR3nt: TGTGCCAGCAGTGGGGACAGGGACGTATACGAGCAGTACTTC; CDR3aa: CASSGDRDVYEQYF
v_gene: TRBV25-1; abundance: -; j_gene: TRBJ1-1; d_gene: -; CDR3nt: TGTGCCAGCACCGACAGGCTAGAGAACACTGAAGCTTTCTTT; CDR3aa: CASTDRLENTEAFF
v_gene: TRBV27; abundance: few; j_gene: TRBJ2-3; d_gene: TRBD2; CDR3nt: TGTGCCAGCAGTTTGTCCCTAGCGGGGGGACCCACAGATACGCAGTATTTT; CDR3aa: CASSLSLAGGPTDTQYF
v_gene: TRBV4-1; abundance: -; j_gene: TRBJ1-3; d_gene: -; CDR3nt: TGCGCCAGCAGCCAAGAGGTCGAGATCTCTGGAAACACCATATATTTT; CDR3aa: CASSQEVEISGNTIYF
v_gene: TRBV4-3; abundance: -; j_gene: TRBJ2-1; d_gene: TRBD2; CDR3nt: TGCGCCAGCAGCCGGCTAGCGGGGGAATACAATGAGCAGTTCTTC; CDR3aa: CASSRLAGEYNEQFF
v_gene: TRBV12-5; abundance: -; j_gene: TRBJ2-1; d_gene: -; CDR3nt: TGTGCTAGTGGTTTGGTGGGGAGCTCCTACAATGAGCAGTTCTTC; CDR3aa: CASGLVGSSYNEQFF
v_gene: TRBV4-3; abundance: -; j_gene: TRBJ2-6; d_gene: -; CDR3nt: TGCGCCAGCAGCCCCCCGGGGGCTGGGGCCAACGTCCTGACTTTC; CDR3aa: CASSPPGAGANVLTF
v_gene: TRBV27; abundance: -; j_gene: TRBJ1-2; d_gene: -; CDR3nt: TGTGCCAGCAGGAAATATCAACAGGGCGACTATGGCTACACCTTC; CDR3aa: CASRKYQQGDYGYTF
v_gene: TRBV11-2; abundance: once; j_gene: TRBJ1-5; d_gene: -; CDR3nt: TGTGCCAGCAGCTTAGGACAGAGCAATCAGCCCCAGCATTTT; CDR3aa: CASSLGQSNQPQHF
v_gene: TRBV28; abundance: -; j_gene: TRBJ2-1; d_gene: -; CDR3nt: TGTGCCAGCAGCCTAGGATGGCCCTACAATGAGCAGTTCTTC; CDR3aa: CASSLGWPYNEQFF
v_gene: TRBV19; abundance: -; j_gene: TRBJ2-7; d_gene: -; CDR3nt: TGTGCCAGTAATGATTTGGGGGGCGAGCAGTACTTC; CDR3aa: CASNDLGGEQYF
v_gene: TRBV2; abundance: -; j_gene: TRBJ2-7; d_gene: TRBD2; CDR3nt: TGTGCCAGCAGTGAAGCGCCTAGCGGGGGGGTAGTCTCCTACGAGCAGTACTTC; CDR3aa: CASSEAPSGGVVSYEQYF
v_gene: TRBV30; abundance: -; j_gene: TRBJ2-1; d_gene: -; CDR3nt: TGTGCCTGGAGTCACAGCTACAATGAGCAGTTCTTC; CDR3aa: CAWSHSYNEQFF
v_gene: TRBV7-9; abundance: -; j_gene: TRBJ2-1; d_gene: TRBD2; CDR3nt: TGTGCCAGCACCCCGACCCAGCGGGAGGGCCGAAATGAGCAGTTCTTC; CDR3aa: CASTPTQREGRNEQFF
v_gene: TRBV27; abundance: -; j_gene: TRBJ2-5; d_gene: -; CDR3nt: TGTGCCAGCAGTTTGCAGGACCAAGAGACCCAGTACTTC; CDR3aa: CASSLQDQETQYF
v_gene: TRBV7-9; abundance: -; j_gene: TRBJ1-2; d_gene: TRBD1; CDR3nt: TGTGCCAGCAGCTCCGAATTACAGGGGGCTCTCTATGGCTACACCTTC; CDR3aa: CASSSELQGALYGYTF
v_gene: TRBV5-6; abundance: few; j_gene: TRBJ2-5; d_gene: -; CDR3nt: TGTGCCAGCAGCTTGTTGACAGAAGAGACCCAGTACTTC; CDR3aa: CASSLLTEETQYF
v_gene: TRBV15; abundance: once; j_gene: TRBJ2-1; d_gene: -; CDR3nt: TGTGCCACCAGGCAAGGGGATGAGCAGTTCTTC; CDR3aa: CATRQGDEQFF
v_gene: TRBV7-9; abundance: medium-sized; j_gene: TRBJ1-4; d_gene: -; CDR3nt: TGTGCCAGCAGCCCCCGATTGAGCTCTGGTGAAAAACTGTTTTTT; CDR3aa: CASSPRLSSGEKLFF
v_gene: TRBV6-5; abundance: -; j_gene: TRBJ1-2; d_gene: TRBD1; CDR3nt: TGTGCCAGCAGTGATGGACAGGGGGCTTATGGCTACACCTTC; CDR3aa: CASSDGQGAYGYTF
v_gene: TRBV19; abundance: -; j_gene: TRBJ1-5; d_gene: -; CDR3nt: TGTGCCAGTAGTATCCAGGACAGCGGAATTAATCAGCCCCAGCATTTT; CDR3aa: CASSIQDSGINQPQHF